Sequencing of this TCR beta chain was carried out in a study of graft-versus-host responses after intestinal transplantation. The CDR3 has 13 amino acids. Germline loops: CDR1 SQVTM, CDR2 ANQGSEA. The V end lost 5 bases, the J end lost 6 bases, and 14 bases lay between the germline ends. Sequenced by immunoSEQ multiplex PCR; TCRdb stores in-frame clones only, minus some. The sample lists some 19,000 clones, around 40% seen once, with 2% to 2.5% in the top ten. The sequence was collected from a human patient who was an organ donor for intestinal transplantation. The chain has TRBV29-1 and TRBJ1-5; tentatively, D is TRBD1 (6 bases). Here the sequenced sample was alloreactive CD4+ T cells from a mixed lymphocyte reaction culture, taken before transplantation. Specified subset: CFSE-low proliferating T cells sorted from approximately six-day pre-transplant mixed lymphocyte reaction (GvH or HvG direction). CDR3 loop: CSVTTGLGQPQHF. CDR3 coding DNA: TGCAGCGTTACAACAGGGCTCGGTCAGCCCCAGCATTTT.